The source of this T cell receptor (beta chain) is a study of cytomegalovirus exposure and HLA in healthy donors. Study findings and constraints: In all likelihood, a cluster of highly shared sequence variants was a sequencing artifact.

On this clone itself: As yet, its antigen is unknown.

Vbeta (60) and Jbeta (13) primers were used in the PCR. As originally analysed: The authors later counted 75 million to 90 million unique TCR beta chains, some 10 million of them shared. Data came from immunoSEQ multiplex PCR; TCRdb stores just in-frame clones and leaves some out. V, J and clone size are taken as reported in that table, and D and trimming were inferred from the DNA itself. The table records roughly 100,000 clones, around 15% of them present only once. The TCR originated in a female donor in good health and CMV-seronegative. The sample was PBMCs.

CDR3 in amino acids: CASRFSGSLAGGQFF. In DNA, the CDR3 is TGTGCCAGCAGATTTAGCGGGTCACTAGCGGGAGGGCAGTTCTTC. V usage is TRBV7-2 and J usage is TRBJ2-1, with 12 bases that match TRBD2. V dropped 6 bases and J dropped 12; count of bases not matched to a gene: 12. Germline CDR1 and CDR2: SGHTA and FQGNSA. The CDR3 spans 15 residues.